This is a list of T cell receptor beta chains from one sample in a study of identical twins. Each CDR3 protein is one row after TCRdb ran MiXCR on the 5' RACE reads. The repertoire has 690,000 or so distinct CDR3 sequences, 8.5% to 9% of them found once; the top ten carry around 0.98%. This sample was shared with a second study, whose subject was yellow fever vaccine responses in identical twins.

The source material was PBMCs. The receptors were gathered from a woman younger than 35 in good health. The conserved cysteine and the conserved F or W are not part of the CDR3 here.

CDR3 protein | J gene | V gene
ASEIPGGACQPQH | TRBJ1-5 | TRBV11-3
ASRVGGAQPQH | TRBJ1-5 | TRBV12-3/TRBV12-4
ASRLTPGLRTYNEQF | TRBJ2-1 | TRBV12-3/TRBV12-4
ASSFTGTGDEQY | TRBJ2-7 | TRBV7-2
ASSTYMTSDSSYEQY | TRBJ2-7 | TRBV5-8
ASSLAGGGVNEQF | TRBJ2-1 | TRBV5-6
ASSLDSADNEQF | TRBJ2-1 | TRBV7-9
ASTSTGGQALREQY | TRBJ2-7 | TRBV11-2
SASSPQAIPYEQY | TRBJ2-7 | TRBV20-1
ATRGGGYTEAF | TRBJ1-1 | TRBV6-1
ASGEAPTGELF | TRBJ2-2 | TRBV12-3/TRBV12-4
ASSQESDNEKLF | TRBJ1-4 | TRBV4-1
SARVGSNEQF | TRBJ2-1 | TRBV20-1
ASSLRDGPYEQY | TRBJ2-7 | TRBV5-1
SARVRLAGNEQF | TRBJ2-1 | TRBV20-1
ASSGNWRDSYEQY | TRBJ2-7 | TRBV5-1
ASSSSKSPDEQF | TRBJ2-1 | TRBV28
ASSPGGQGGAGELF | TRBJ2-2 | TRBV11-3
ASSSDRYNEQF | TRBJ2-1 | TRBV11-3
ASSPGLSSTDTQY | TRBJ2-3 | TRBV27
ASRAGVTDTQY | TRBJ2-3 | TRBV18
ASSVFVQGNEQF | TRBJ2-1 | TRBV27
ASSLGFTSYNEQF | TRBJ2-1 | TRBV12-3/TRBV12-4
ASSFSGGELETQY | TRBJ2-5 | TRBV6-5
ASSSLGVETGELF | TRBJ2-2 | TRBV5-1
ASSTLAVRVV | TRBJ2-1 | TRBV2
ASSTLNEQF | TRBJ2-1 | TRBV9
ASSLTSGAGKLAF | TRBJ1-1 | TRBV7-3
ASSELTGAPTGELF | TRBJ2-2 | TRBV10-1